A selection of T cell receptor beta chains follows, all from one sample in a study of CD8+ T cells in alopecia areata. The data were produced by immunoSEQ multiplex PCR, yet TCRdb's version contains in-frame clones alone and is incomplete. The data show 200,000 to 250,000 clones, over 60% seen once. The sample consisted of CD4+ T cells sorted from blood, taken at approximately week 44, from a patient treated with tofacitinib. The receptors here all came from a human donor with alopecia areata. Both conserved end residues are part of each CDR3. The order of the fields is V gene, D gene, clone size, J gene, CDR3 protein, CDR3 DNA. A D gene is named only where the DNA matches it firmly. A clone size is listed for some rows: how often the clone was seen (once, few, many), or a class if it is expanded.

V gene: TRBV13; D gene: .; clone size: few; J gene: TRBJ1-2; CDR3 protein: CASSLGLRDGYTF; CDR3 DNA: TGTGCCAGCAGCCTCGGGCTGAGGGATGGCTACACCTTC
V gene: TRBV5-1; D gene: .; clone size: .; J gene: TRBJ2-6; CDR3 protein: CASSSFSGANVLTF; CDR3 DNA: TGCGCCAGCAGCTCGTTCTCTGGGGCCAACGTCCTGACTTTC
V gene: TRBV5-1; D gene: .; clone size: .; J gene: TRBJ1-1; CDR3 protein: CASSSGGERSTEAFF; CDR3 DNA: TGCGCCAGCAGCTCCGGGGGGGAGAGGAGCACTGAAGCTTTCTTT
V gene: TRBV7-8; D gene: .; clone size: many; J gene: TRBJ2-7; CDR3 protein: CASSLSSGTRQRYEQYF; CDR3 DNA: TGTGCCAGCAGCTTAAGTTCAGGAACAAGACAGCGCTACGAGCAGTACTTC
V gene: TRBV6-5; D gene: .; clone size: .; J gene: TRBJ2-3; CDR3 protein: CASRRGGSPDTQYF; CDR3 DNA: TGTGCCAGCAGGCGCGGGGGCTCCCCCGATACGCAGTATTTT
V gene: TRBV18; D gene: TRBD1; clone size: few; J gene: TRBJ2-3; CDR3 protein: CASSPPQTGADTQYF; CDR3 DNA: TGTGCCAGCTCACCACCGCAGACAGGGGCAGATACGCAGTATTTT
V gene: TRBV2; D gene: TRBD1; clone size: .; J gene: TRBJ2-3; CDR3 protein: CASEGTGHFGTDTQYF; CDR3 DNA: TGTGCCAGCGAAGGGACAGGACATTTTGGCACAGATACGCAGTATTTT
V gene: TRBV6-4; D gene: TRBD2; clone size: .; J gene: TRBJ2-3; CDR3 protein: CASSTSGGVTQYF; CDR3 DNA: TGTGCCAGCAGTACCAGCGGGGGAGTTACGCAGTATTTT
V gene: TRBV29-1; D gene: .; clone size: .; J gene: TRBJ2-5; CDR3 protein: CSVAVQEETQYF; CDR3 DNA: TGCAGCGTTGCGGTCCAAGAAGAGACCCAGTACTTC
V gene: TRBV7-9; D gene: .; clone size: .; J gene: TRBJ1-5; CDR3 protein: CASSLGSGNQPQHF; CDR3 DNA: TGTGCCAGCAGCTTAGGGTCCGGGAACCAGCCCCAGCATTTT
V gene: TRBV29-1; D gene: TRBD2; clone size: .; J gene: TRBJ2-7; CDR3 protein: CSAGGGKGYGHEQYF; CDR3 DNA: TGCAGCGCGGGGGGAGGGAAGGGTTACGGGCACGAGCAGTACTTC
V gene: TRBV2; D gene: .; clone size: few; J gene: TRBJ2-7; CDR3 protein: CASSDIGVSYEQYF; CDR3 DNA: TGTGCCAGCAGTGATATAGGGGTCTCCTACGAGCAGTACTTC
V gene: TRBV5-1; D gene: TRBD1; clone size: few; J gene: TRBJ1-1; CDR3 protein: CASSLRGLDTEAFF; CDR3 DNA: TGCGCCAGCAGCTTGAGGGGGCTCGACACTGAAGCTTTCTTT
V gene: TRBV7-3; D gene: TRBD1; clone size: .; J gene: TRBJ2-1; CDR3 protein: CASSRTGLNEQFF; CDR3 DNA: TGTGCCAGCAGTCGGACAGGGTTGAATGAGCAGTTCTTC
V gene: TRBV30; D gene: .; clone size: .; J gene: TRBJ1-1; CDR3 protein: CAWKVFSIAEAFF; CDR3 DNA: TGTGCCTGGAAAGTGTTCTCAATAGCTGAAGCTTTCTTT
V gene: TRBV30; D gene: .; clone size: .; J gene: TRBJ2-1; CDR3 protein: CAWSSRSSYNEQFF; CDR3 DNA: TGTGCCTGGAGCAGCCGGAGCTCCTACAATGAGCAGTTCTTC
V gene: TRBV29-1; D gene: TRBD1; clone size: .; J gene: TRBJ1-1; CDR3 protein: CSVEEHRGAEAFF; CDR3 DNA: TGCAGCGTTGAAGAACACAGGGGCGCTGAAGCTTTCTTT
V gene: TRBV29-1; D gene: .; clone size: few; J gene: TRBJ2-5; CDR3 protein: CSVEVGNGETQYF; CDR3 DNA: TGCAGCGTTGAGGTGGGGAATGGGGAGACCCAGTACTTC
V gene: TRBV9; D gene: .; clone size: .; J gene: TRBJ1-2; CDR3 protein: CASSVDVRGTDYGYTF; CDR3 DNA: TGTGCCAGCAGCGTAGATGTTCGGGGAACAGACTATGGCTACACCTTC
V gene: TRBV4-2; D gene: .; clone size: .; J gene: TRBJ1-1; CDR3 protein: CASSQEWGGPLNTEAFF; CDR3 DNA: TGTGCCAGCAGCCAAGAATGGGGGGGCCCCCTGAACACTGAAGCTTTCTTT